The sample holds one count of the clone carrying this T cell receptor beta chain. No antigen is known for it. This record belongs to a study of type 1 regulatory T cells. Turning to the study itself: This in vitro CD4 product, T-allo10, is enriched for Tr1 cells and alloantigen-specific.

Study-wide findings and caveats: Compared with non-Tr1 cells, Tr1 cells showed a narrower TCR repertoire.

TCRdb processed the reads anew with MiXCR; each CDR3 protein has one entry. The sample holds under 85,000 distinct CDR3 sequences, more than 45% seen once. This receptor was taken from a human donor in good health. The sample taken for sequencing was cultured non-Tr1 T cells, either the whole culture or a sorted T cell fraction (not recorded which).

The CDR3 nucleotides are TGTGCCAGCAGTTTATCATGGAAAGGCATTCTGAACACTGAAGCTTTCTTT. Its translation: CASSLSWKGILNTEAFF. This chain links TRBV27 with TRBJ1-1; no clear D gene. This CDR3 region has 17 residues. V lost 0 bases and J 0 bases, leaving 14 bases between the germline ends. The germline gives CDR1 MNHEY, CDR2 SMNVEV (reference sequence).